The 29 T cell receptor beta chains reported below all come from one sample, sequenced in a study of T cell repertoires in cytomegalovirus infection. TCRdb independently ran MiXCR on the reads; one entry per CDR3 protein. The sample consists of some 62,000 distinct CDR3 sequences, roughly a fifth of them appearing once. Their antigens remain unidentified. The sequences come from CD8+ T cells from cultured PBMCs, collected from culture after CMV antigen stimulation. The receptors originated from a human donor in good health (CMV status not recorded). Some clones in this sample may be carry-over from other donors' samples.

V usage is TRBV27 and J usage is TRBJ1-2; weak D call: TRBD1 (5 bases). CDR1 and CDR2 (germline): MNHEY, SMNVEV (reference sequence). This CDR3 has 14 amino acids. Trimming cost V 2 bases and J 6 bases, with 13 bases left between them. The CDR3 nucleotides read TGTGCCAGCAGTTTAGGAAGGGGCGTTCATGGCTACACCTTC. Protein product: CASSLGRGVHGYTF.

The rearrangement uses TRBV20-1 and TRBJ1-5; D is ambiguous. In germline, CDR1 is DFQATT, CDR2 SNEGSKA (reference sequence). The CDR3 runs to 15 residues. With 1 base removed from V and 1 base from J, the gap between germline ends came to 11 bases. CDR3 DNA sequence: TGCAGTGCTAGAGTGGGGTTAACGAGCAATCAGCCCCAGCATTTT. It codes for CSARVGLTSNQPQHF.

This clonotype has at least ten counts. The V call is TRBV12-3 or TRBV12-4, the J call TRBJ2-3; 11 bases are shared with TRBD2. The CDR3 runs 14 residues. The V segment lost 4 bases and the J segment 5 bases; nucleotides outside the gene matches: 2. The chain's CDR3 is CASSYTSGGDTQYF. In DNA form, the CDR3 reads TGTGCCAGCAGTTACACTAGCGGGGGAGATACGCAGTATTTT.

The gene calls are TRBV7-8 and TRBJ2-1, with a weak D call TRBD1 (6 bases). CDR1 is SGHVS and CDR2 is FQNEAQ in the germline V gene. Trimming removed 1 base from V and 0 bases from J, with 19 bases in between. The CDR3 is 19 amino acids. The chain's CDR3 is CASSLVTGQAPGSYNEQFF. The CDR3, as DNA: TGTGCCAGCAGCTTAGTGACAGGCCAAGCTCCGGGCTCCTACAATGAGCAGTTCTTC.

The DNA of the CDR3 is TGTGCCAGCAGCTTCCGACAGTCGGCCAACGTCCTGACTTTC. Residues: CASSFRQSANVLTF. The chain carries TRBV5-8 and TRBJ2-6, with a weak D call TRBD1 (5 bases). Germline CDR1 reads SGHTS; CDR2 reads YDEGEE. V lost 2 bases to trimming and J lost 6 bases, with 9 bases between them. This CDR3 region has 14 residues. Filled out from reference TRBV5-8 and TRBJ2-6, the complete variable domain reads EAGVTQSPTHLIKTRGQQATLRCSPISGHTSVYWYQQALGLGLQFLLWYDEGEERNRGNFPPRFSGRQFPNYSSELNVNALELEDSALYLCASSFRQSANVLTFGAGSRLTVL.

The table lists this clonotype with a few counts. The chain couples TRBV9 to TRBJ2-3, with no clear D. V gave up 3 bases and J gave up 4 bases, with 9 bases separating them. The CDR3 totals 13 residues. Germline V gene data show CDR1 as SGDLS and CDR2 as YYNGEE. In DNA form, the CDR3 reads TGTGCCAGCAGCGCCCCCACCTCAGATACGCAGTATTTT. Residues: CASSAPTSDTQYF.

There are many counts of this clonotype. This chain uses TRBV9 with TRBJ1-3; D is perhaps TRBD1 (5 bases). Germline CDR1 and CDR2: SGDLS and YYNGEE. This CDR3 comprises 16 residues. The V and J ends lost 3 bases and 3 bases respectively, with 16 bases between them. In nucleotides, the CDR3 is TGTGCCAGCAGCGAGCAGGGAGTGTCGTATGGAAACACCATATATTTT. As protein: CASSEQGVSYGNTIYF. The variable domain in full, with the rest retrieved from reference TRBV9 and TRBJ1-3, is DSGVTQTPKHLITATGQRVTLRCSPRSGDLSVYWYQQSLDQGLQFLIQYYNGEERAKGNILERFSAQQFPDLHSELNLSSLELGDSALYFCASSEQGVSYGNTIYFGEGSWLTVV.

The rearrangement joins TRBV4-1 to TRBJ1-2; 7 nucleotides line up with TRBD1. V lost 2 bases and J lost 6; bases outside the gene matches: 12. The CDR3 covers 16 residues. Germline values: CDR1 MGHRA, CDR2 YSYEKL. CDR3 amino acids: CASSQSQTGLKDGYTF. As DNA, the CDR3 is TGCGCCAGCAGCCAATCGCAGACAGGGTTGAAGGATGGCTACACCTTC.

The V gene is TRBV7-9, the J gene TRBJ1-4, with 7 bases aligning to TRBD1. The V and J ends lost 5 bases and 2 bases, in that order; junction bases with no gene match: 5. The CDR3 totals 15 residues. CDR1 is SEHNR and CDR2 is FQNEAQ in the germline V gene (reference sequence). CDR3: CASSQATGTNEKLFF. For the CDR3, the DNA is TGTGCCAGCAGCCAGGCGACAGGGACTAATGAAAAACTGTTTTTT.

The V gene is TRBV2, the J gene TRBJ1-4; unclear D gene. From germline, CDR1 is SNHLY and CDR2 FYNNEI. This CDR3 contains 13 residues. The V and J ends lost 1 base and 8 bases respectively, with 8 bases between them. This CDR3 reads CASSEGGGEKLFF. The DNA of the CDR3 is TGTGCCAGCAGTGAAGGTGGAGGGGAAAAACTGTTTTTT.

The rearrangement links TRBV27 to TRBJ1-1; D remains ambiguous. CDR3 length: 15 residues. The germline CDR1 and CDR2 sequences are MNHEY and SMNVEV (reference sequence). V dropped 5 bases and J dropped 1 base, with 14 bases sitting between them. CDR3 sequence (DNA): TGTGCCAGCAGTGCTGGCCTACCCGGGAACACTGAAGCTTTCTTT. Translation: CASSAGLPGNTEAFF.

The chain is built from TRBV9 and TRBJ2-7; tentatively, D is TRBD1 (6 bases). Between the trimmed V and J ends, which lost 4 bases and 2 bases, there was a span of 13 bases. Germline CDR1 SGDLS, CDR2 YYNGEE. The CDR3 is 14 residues long. The CDR3 spells CASSFGQNAYEQYF. The CDR3 region has the DNA TGTGCCAGCAGCTTCGGACAGAATGCCTACGAGCAGTACTTC. The variable domain in full, with the rest retrieved from reference TRBV9 and TRBJ2-7, is DSGVTQTPKHLITATGQRVTLRCSPRSGDLSVYWYQQSLDQGLQFLIQYYNGEERAKGNILERFSAQQFPDLHSELNLSSLELGDSALYFCASSFGQNAYEQYFGPGTRLTVT.

This clonotype showed up just a few times. The chain uses TRBV2 and TRBJ2-7; tentative D call: TRBD1 (6 bases). This CDR3 spans 13 amino acids. The V gene lost 4 bases and the J gene lost 5 bases, with 12 bases spanning the gap. Germline lookup yields CDR1 SNHLY and CDR2 FYNNEI. CDR3 nucleotides: TGTGCCAGCAGTGGGTACCGGGACAACGAGCAGTACTTC. This gives the protein CASSGYRDNEQYF.

This chain uses TRBV7-4 with TRBJ1-1; tentatively, D is TRBD1 (6 bases). Per the germline V gene, CDR1 is SGHVT and CDR2 is SQSDAQ. The V end lost 6 bases, the J end lost 0 bases, and 11 bases lay between the germline ends. The CDR3 is 14 amino acids. CDR3 sequence: CASSIQGLNTEAFF. For the CDR3, the DNA is TGTGCCAGCAGTATACAGGGTCTGAACACTGAAGCTTTCTTT.

This clonotype was picked up a small number of times. J is TRBJ1-4 and V is TRBV5-6; possible D gene TRBD1, 6 bases. Germline loops: CDR1 SGHDT, CDR2 YYEEEE. The CDR3 has 17 amino acids. V lost 4 bases and J 0 bases, leaving 16 bases between the germline ends. DNA for the CDR3: TGTGCCAGCAGCGGACTAGGGGGGATGGCAACTAATGAAAAACTGTTTTTT. This translates into CASSGLGGMATNEKLFF. The whole variable domain, remainder taken from reference TRBV5-6 and TRBJ1-4, is DAGVTQSPTHLIKTRGQQVTLRCSPKSGHDTVSWYQQALGQGPQFIFQYYEEEERQRGNFPDRFSGHQFPNYSSELNVNALLLGDSALYLCASSGLGGMATNEKLFFGSGTQLSVL.

The chain has TRBV5-1 and TRBJ2-1; 13 bases are a match to TRBD2. J lost 4 bases, V lost 3 bases, and 7 bases had no gene match. Germline loops: CDR1 SGHRS, CDR2 YFSETQ. The CDR3 length is 17 residues. The CDR3, as DNA: TGCGCCAGCAGCTACCGGACTAGCGGGGGTGATTACAATGAGCAGTTCTTC. Its translation is CASSYRTSGGDYNEQFF.

The V call is TRBV6-2 or TRBV6-3, the J call TRBJ2-1; possible D gene TRBD1, 6 bases. This CDR3 is 15 amino acids long. Trimming pared 8 bases from V and 0 bases from J, leaving 14 bases between. The germline V gene has CDR1 MNHEY and CDR2 SVGEGT. For the CDR3, the DNA is TGTGCCAGCCGTATGGACAGCAGCTCCTACAATGAGCAGTTCTTC. Protein product: CASRMDSSSYNEQFF.

This clonotype was detected a few times. The chain carries TRBV6-5 and TRBJ2-1, with no clear D. V was shortened by 2 bases and J by 5 bases, with 7 bases between the two germline ends. This CDR3 region has 13 residues. The germline V gene has CDR1 MNHEY and CDR2 SVGAGI. CDR3 nucleotide sequence: TGTGCCAGCAGTTACGTCCAGCACAATGAGCAGTTCTTC. It codes for CASSYVQHNEQFF.

The J gene is TRBJ1-2, the V gene TRBV7-9, with a tentative D call TRBD1 (5 bases). The length of the CDR3 is 13 residues. V lost 4 bases and J 6 bases, leaving 12 bases between the germline ends. Germline-derived CDR1 and CDR2 are SEHNR and FQNEAQ (reference sequence). The CDR3 loop is CASSSGPRDGYTF. The CDR3 DNA reads as TGTGCCAGCAGCTCGGGACCTCGGGATGGCTACACCTTC.

The chain couples TRBV7-2 to TRBJ2-1; 7 nucleotides line up with TRBD1. V shed 6 bases, J shed 5 bases, and the junction held 7 bases outside the gene matches. The germline CDR1 and CDR2 sequences are SGHTA and FQGNSA. The CDR3 has 14 amino acids. The CDR3 loop reads CASRRTDRDNEQFF. CDR3 in DNA: TGTGCCAGCAGGCGGACCGACAGGGACAATGAGCAGTTCTTC.

This chain joins TRBV12-3 or TRBV12-4 and TRBJ2-7, with TRBD2 matching 8 bases. V dropped 4 bases and J dropped 7; count of bases not matched to a gene: 6. The CDR3 runs to 13 residues. CDR3 coding DNA: TGTGCCAGCAGTTCCCGGGGGGGCGAAGAGCAGTACTTC. Translating gives CASSSRGGEEQYF.

In this sample, this clonotype turned up a few times. This chain uses TRBV12-3 or TRBV12-4 with TRBJ1-5; D possibly corresponds to TRBD1 (5 bases). This CDR3 is 13 amino acids long. Trimming left V 5 bases short and J 4 bases short, with 9 bases between. The CDR3 loop reads CASSPHRNQPQHF. The CDR3 bases are TGTGCCAGCAGTCCCCACAGGAATCAGCCCCAGCATTTT.

This clonotype was picked up a small number of times. This chain connects TRBV15 to TRBJ2-1; 8 nucleotides line up with TRBD1. CDR3 size: 16 residues. CDR1 and CDR2 from the germline V gene are LNHNV and YYDKDF (reference sequence). The V and J ends lost 6 bases and 4 bases, in that order; junction bases with no gene match: 11. The CDR3 region has the DNA TGTGCCACCAGTCGACTAGGACAGGGAGCGTACAATGAGCAGTTCTTC. Translation: CATSRLGQGAYNEQFF.

This clonotype was detected only a few times. The genes are TRBV3-1 and TRBJ1-4, with D uncertain. The CDR3 runs 15 residues. Germline loops: CDR1 LGHDT, CDR2 YNNKEL (reference sequence). V was clipped by 1 base and J by 3 bases, with 9 bases between them. The CDR3 here is CASSQAWHSNEKLFF. Written as DNA, the CDR3 is TGTGCCAGCAGCCAAGCTTGGCACTCTAATGAAAAACTGTTTTTT. Full variable domain (rest looked up from reference TRBV3-1 and TRBJ1-4): DTAVSQTPKYLVTQMGNDKSIKCEQNLGHDTMYWYKQDSKKFLKIMFSYNNKELIINETVPNRFSPKSPDKAHLNLHINSLELGDSAVYFCASSQAWHSNEKLFFGSGTQLSVL.

V gene TRBV7-6 combines with J gene TRBJ1-3; the D is unclear. Per germline, CDR1 SGHVS and CDR2 FNYEAQ. The V end was cut by 5 bases, the J end by 2 bases, with 10 bases between. The length of the CDR3 is 14 residues. This chain's CDR3 is CASSRTAAGNTIYF. CDR3 DNA: TGTGCCAGCAGCCGTACGGCCGCTGGAAACACCATATATTTT.

V gene TRBV4-3 combines with J gene TRBJ2-3; D may be TRBD1 (5 bases). Trimming took 3 bases from V and 8 from J, leaving 18 bases between them. The CDR3 length is 15 residues. From germline, CDR1 is LGHNA and CDR2 YSLEER. This CDR3 reads CASSQGQAQRITQYF. The CDR3 DNA sequence: TGCGCCAGCAGCCAGGGGCAGGCCCAGCGAATTACGCAGTATTTT.

The table lists this clonotype with many counts. The V call is TRBV7-9, the J call TRBJ1-2; 8 bases agree with TRBD1. CDR1 is SEHNR, CDR2 FQNEAQ, per germline (reference sequence). The V and J ends lost 5 bases and 7 bases, in that order; junction bases with no gene match: 9. The CDR3 has 14 amino acids. This CDR3 is CASSLGTGVSGYTF. CDR3 DNA: TGTGCCAGCAGCCTCGGGACAGGCGTGAGTGGCTACACCTTC.

The V call is TRBV15, the J call TRBJ2-7; TRBD1 matches 7 bases. This CDR3 has 15 residues. Germline CDR1 and CDR2: LNHNV and YYDKDF (reference sequence). Germline trimming cut 1 base from V and 3 bases from J; bases unmatched to any gene: 6. Written as DNA, the CDR3 is TGTGCCACCAGCAGAGGTCGGACAGGCGTCTACGAGCAGTACTTC. Translated: CATSRGRTGVYEQYF.

The chain is built from TRBV9 and TRBJ1-5, with TRBD1 as a possible D gene (5 bases). The V and J ends lost 0 bases and 2 bases respectively, with 6 bases between them. The CDR3 covers 14 residues. Germline V gene lookup returns CDR1 SGDLS and CDR2 YYNGEE. CDR3 region: CASSVGGGNQPQHF. DNA for the CDR3: TGTGCCAGCAGCGTAGGAGGGGGCAATCAGCCCCAGCATTTT.